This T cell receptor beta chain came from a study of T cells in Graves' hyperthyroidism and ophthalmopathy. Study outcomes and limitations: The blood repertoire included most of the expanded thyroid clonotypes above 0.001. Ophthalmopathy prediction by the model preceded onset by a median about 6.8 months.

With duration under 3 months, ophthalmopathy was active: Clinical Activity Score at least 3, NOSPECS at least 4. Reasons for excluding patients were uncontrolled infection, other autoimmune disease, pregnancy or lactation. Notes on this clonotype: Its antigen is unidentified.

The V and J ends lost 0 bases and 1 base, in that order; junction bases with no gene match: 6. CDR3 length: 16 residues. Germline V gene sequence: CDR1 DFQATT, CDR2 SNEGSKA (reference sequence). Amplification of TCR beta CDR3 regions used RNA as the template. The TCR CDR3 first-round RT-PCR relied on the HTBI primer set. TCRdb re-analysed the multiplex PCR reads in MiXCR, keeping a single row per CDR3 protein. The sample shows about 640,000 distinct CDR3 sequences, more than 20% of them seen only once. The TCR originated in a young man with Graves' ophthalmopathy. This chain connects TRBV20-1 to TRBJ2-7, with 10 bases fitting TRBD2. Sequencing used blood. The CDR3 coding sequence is TGCAGTGCTAGAGATCCGGCTAGCGGGAGTTCCTACGAGCAGTACTTC. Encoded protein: CSARDPASGSSYEQYF.